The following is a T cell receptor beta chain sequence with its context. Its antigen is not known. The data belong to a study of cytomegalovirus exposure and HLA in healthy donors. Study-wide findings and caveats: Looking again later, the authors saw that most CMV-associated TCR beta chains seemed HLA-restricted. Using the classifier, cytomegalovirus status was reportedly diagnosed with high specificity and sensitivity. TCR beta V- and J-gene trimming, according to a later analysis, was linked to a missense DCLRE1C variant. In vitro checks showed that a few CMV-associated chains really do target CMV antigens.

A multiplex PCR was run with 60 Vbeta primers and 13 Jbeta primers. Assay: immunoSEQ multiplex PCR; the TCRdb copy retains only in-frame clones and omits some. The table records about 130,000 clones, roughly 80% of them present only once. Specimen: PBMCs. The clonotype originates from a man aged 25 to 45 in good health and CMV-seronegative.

CDR3 sequence reads: CASSPSLAGENIQYF. The DNA for the CDR3 is TGCGCCAGCAGCCCATCACTAGCGGGAGAAAACATTCAGTACTTC. This chain joins TRBV5-1 and TRBJ2-4, with 11 positions matching TRBD2. CDR1 and CDR2 from the germline V gene are SGHRS and YFSETQ. CDR3 length: 15 residues. Germline trimming cut 4 bases from V and 5 bases from J; bases unmatched to any gene: 5.